Below, one TCR beta chain is given with its context. The sample comes from a study of human T cells and chemical hapten exposure. Study-level information: Researchers reported sensitizing a 2 cm by 2 cm upper inner arm skin site with 2% DPC.

Time point noted: pre-sensitization, week 0. The treatment was: therapeutic diphenylcyclopropenone sensitization with weekly scalp DPC. During construction of the library, unique molecular identifiers were attached to individual cDNA molecules for quantitative, reproducible TCR counting. TCRdb called the RACE reads again in MiXCR, with one record for every CDR3 protein. This sample yields roughly 51,000 distinct CDR3 sequences, of which more than 9% are seen a single time; 8% to 10% belongs to the top ten. Deletions cut 9 bases from V and 5 bases from J, with 16 bases between. Germline CDR1 is MRHNA and CDR2 is SNTAGT. CDR3 length: 13 residues.

The rearrangement uses TRBV6-4 and TRBJ1-1; D is unresolved. The specimen was whole blood, collected in connection with sensitization to the hapten diphenylcyclopropenone (DPC). The TCR was taken from a man aged 35 to 55 with alopecia areata. Some clones in this sample may be carry-over from other donors' samples. The CDR3 DNA reads as TGTGCCAGTCGACGGAGGCGGGTGACTGAAGCTTTCTTT. Protein: CASRRRRVTEAFF.